The rows below give T cell receptor beta chains drawn from one sample of a study of CD4+ T cells in melanoma. This table comes from immunoSEQ multiplex PCR, and its TCRdb copy is limited to in-frame clones, with some not included. The data contain 120,000 to 150,000 clones, around 90% of them singletons. Receptor source: a human donor with melanoma. Both conserved end residues are part of each CDR3. A D gene is named only where the DNA matches it firmly. Only some rows state a clone size, as once, few, many or a class for expanded clones.

CAGSATNEKLFF | TGTGCCGGGTCAGCAACTAATGAAAAACTGTTTTTT | . | TRBJ1-4 | TRBV30 | .
CASSPFSGPGPQYF | TGTGCCAGCAGCCCCTTTAGCGGGCCGGGGCCCCAGTACTTC | TRBD2 | TRBJ2-5 | TRBV7-2 | .
CAWSVRSLAGARGEQFF | TGTGCCTGGAGTGTAAGGTCTCTAGCGGGGGCGCGCGGTGAGCAGTTCTTC | TRBD2 | TRBJ2-1 | TRBV30 | .
CASSSPGLVSTDTQYF | TGTGCCAGCAGCTCGCCGGGACTAGTATCCACAGATACGCAGTATTTT | TRBD2 | TRBJ2-3 | TRBV7-9 | .
CASSIGGARANEKLFF | TGTGCCAGTAGTATCGGTGGGGCCAGAGCTAATGAAAAACTGTTTTTT | . | TRBJ1-4 | TRBV19 | .
CASSLTSGGARVSPDTQYF | TGCGCCAGCAGCTTGACTAGCGGGGGAGCTCGGGTGTCCCCAGATACGCAGTATTTT | TRBD2 | TRBJ2-3 | TRBV5-1 | .
CASSTEALSTEAFF | TGTGCCAGCAGTACCGAGGCTTTGAGTACTGAAGCTTTCTTT | . | TRBJ1-1 | TRBV6-1 | .
CASIVDGNTEAFF | TGTGCCAGCATCGTAGACGGGAACACTGAAGCTTTCTTT | . | TRBJ1-1 | TRBV6-1 | .
CASSGAPGQSNYGYTF | TGTGCCAGCAGCGGCGCTCCGGGACAGAGTAACTATGGCTACACCTTC | TRBD1 | TRBJ1-2 | TRBV5-5 | .
CASSRTGGFSNEQFF | TGTGCCAGCAGTCGGACAGGGGGCTTTAGCAATGAGCAGTTCTTC | TRBD1 | TRBJ2-1 | TRBV2 | once
CASSEARFELGNTIYF | TGTGCCAGCAGTGAAGCCCGTTTTGAACTGGGAAACACCATATATTTT | . | TRBJ1-3 | TRBV6-1 | .
CASSPPDRANTEAFF | TGTGCCAGCTCACCCCCGGACAGAGCGAACACTGAAGCTTTCTTT | . | TRBJ1-1 | TRBV18 | once
CATRDTPNTEAFF | TGCGCCACCCGGGACACTCCGAACACTGAAGCTTTCTTT | . | TRBJ1-1 | TRBV5-1 | .
CASSPTSSPANYGYTF | TGTGCCAGCTCACCCACCTCCTCACCCGCCAACTATGGCTACACCTTC | . | TRBJ1-2 | TRBV18 | .
CASRGLAGGGETQYF | TGTGCCAGCAGGGGCCTAGCGGGGGGAGGAGAGACCCAGTACTTC | TRBD2 | TRBJ2-5 | TRBV2 | .
CAWSSGGAIMNTEAFF | TGTGCCTGGAGCTCCGGGGGGGCGATTATGAACACTGAAGCTTTCTTT | . | TRBJ1-1 | TRBV30 | once
CASSLTQFGRQSEQYF | TGTGCCAGCAGCCTTACTCAATTCGGACGACAGTCGGAGCAGTACTTC | . | TRBJ2-7 | TRBV6-6 | .
CASSLGRGGSLYEQYF | TGCGCCAGCAGCTTGGGCAGGGGAGGGAGCCTCTACGAGCAGTACTTC | . | TRBJ2-7 | TRBV5-1 | .
CASSGPGQEKLFF | TGTGCCAGCAGCGGACCCGGTCAAGAAAAACTGTTTTTT | . | TRBJ1-4 | TRBV9 | .
CASSIDGRRPRDTQYF | TGTGCCAGTAGTATAGATGGGCGCCGCCCCCGGGATACGCAGTATTTT | . | TRBJ2-3 | TRBV19 | .
CASSPVRTTGYGYTF | TGTGCCAGTAGTCCGGTAAGGACCACCGGCTATGGCTACACCTTC | . | TRBJ1-2 | TRBV19 | .
CASSSSSRSETQYF | TGCGCCAGCAGCTCGTCCTCTAGGAGCGAGACCCAGTACTTC | . | TRBJ2-5 | TRBV5-1 | .